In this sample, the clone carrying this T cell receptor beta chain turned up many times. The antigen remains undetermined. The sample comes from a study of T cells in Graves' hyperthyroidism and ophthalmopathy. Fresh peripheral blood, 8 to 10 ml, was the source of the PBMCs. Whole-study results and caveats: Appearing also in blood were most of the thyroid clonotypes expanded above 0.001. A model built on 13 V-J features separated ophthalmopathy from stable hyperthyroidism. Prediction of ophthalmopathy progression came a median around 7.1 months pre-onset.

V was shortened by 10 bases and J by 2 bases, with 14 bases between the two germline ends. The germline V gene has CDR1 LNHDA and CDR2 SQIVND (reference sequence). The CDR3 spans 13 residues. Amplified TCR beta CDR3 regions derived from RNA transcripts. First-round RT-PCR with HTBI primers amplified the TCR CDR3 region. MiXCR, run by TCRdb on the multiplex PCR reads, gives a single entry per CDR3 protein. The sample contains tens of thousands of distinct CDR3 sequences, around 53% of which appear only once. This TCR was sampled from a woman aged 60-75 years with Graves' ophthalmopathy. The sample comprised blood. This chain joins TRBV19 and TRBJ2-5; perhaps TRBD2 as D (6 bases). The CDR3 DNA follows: TGTGCCACCTCGAGGAGGGGACAAGAGACCCAGTACTTC. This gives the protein CATSRRGQETQYF.